This TCR beta chain was identified during a study of OX40 agonist ivuxolimab in advanced cancers. Notes on the study in general: There was clonal expansion of CD4+ and CD8+ blood T cells by week 6 at 0.1 to 3.0 mg/kg. Individuals who were partial responders at 0.1-3.0 mg/kg had clonal expansion that ranked among the lowest.

Regarding this clone: What it recognizes is unknown.

The V gene end was trimmed by 1 base and the J gene end by 1 base; junction bases not matched to a gene: 0. The CDR3 contains 14 residues. In germline, CDR1 is LNHDA, CDR2 SQIVND (reference sequence). Autoimmune disease history or systemic immunosuppression led to patients being barred. Here immunoSEQ multiplex PCR was the method, and the copy in TCRdb shows in-frame clones only, minus some. The data contain under 80,000 clones, roughly 81% of them singletons. The TCR sequence derives from an adult with an advanced solid tumor such as melanoma, head and neck, liver or kidney cancer. The specimen comprised CD4+ or CD8+ T cells sorted from blood, sampled in a trial of the OX40 agonist ivuxolimab. The V call is TRBV19, the J call TRBJ2-7, with 8 bases fitting TRBD2. The chain's CDR3 is CASSIGLASYEQYF. CDR3 in DNA: TGTGCCAGTAGTATAGGACTAGCGTCCTACGAGCAGTACTTC.